These 16 T cell receptor beta chains were all obtained from the same sample, sequenced in a study of fetal regulatory T cell absence and autoimmunity. The table came from immunoSEQ multiplex PCR; TCRdb's copy has only in-frame clones and leaves some out. Of 95,000 or so clones in the sample, roughly 78% are singletons; the top ten hold about 2.1%. What was sequenced was pancreas tissue. These receptors were obtained from a male donor with IPEX syndrome.

This clone has a handful of counts. The chain links TRBV30 to TRBJ1-2, with D hard to call. Trimming removed 4 bases at V and 3 bases at J, with 15 bases between. The germline CDR1 and CDR2 sequences are GTSNPN and SVGIG (reference sequence). The CDR3 is 14 residues long. Here the CDR3 DNA reads TGTGCCTGGAAACCCCCCGGACTTCACTATGGCTACACCTTC. Its protein is CAWKPPGLHYGYTF.

The chain couples TRBV4-1 to TRBJ2-7, with D uncertain. The CDR3 runs to 14 residues. The germline V gene has CDR1 MGHRA and CDR2 YSYEKL. V lost 0 bases and J 4 bases, leaving 10 bases between the germline ends. The CDR3 spells CASSQEGEGYEQYF. DNA of the CDR3: TGCGCCAGCAGCCAAGAAGGAGAAGGATACGAGCAGTACTTC.

This clone appeared a single time. The J gene is TRBJ1-2, the V gene TRBV4-2; D is uncertain. The V gene lost 0 bases and the J gene lost 2 bases, with 16 bases spanning the gap. Germline V CDR1 and CDR2: LGHNA, YNFKEQ. This CDR3 comprises 17 residues. The CDR3 is CASSQDRDGGLNYGYTF. CDR3 in DNA: TGTGCCAGCAGCCAAGATCGCGATGGCGGACTAAACTATGGCTACACCTTC.

The chain uses TRBV6-4 and TRBJ1-5; no reliable D call. This CDR3 comprises 15 residues. Trimming took 2 bases from V and 0 from J, leaving 8 bases between them. Germline-derived CDR1 and CDR2 are MRHNA and SNTAGT. The CDR3 is CASSDRRYSNQPQHF. DNA of the CDR3: TGTGCCAGCAGTGACAGGCGATATAGCAATCAGCCCCAGCATTTT.

This chain uses TRBV11-2 with TRBJ2-5; the match to TRBD2 covers 14 bases. The J segment lost 4 bases and the V segment lost 4 bases, leaving 11 bases of the junction unmatched. Germline CDR1 and CDR2: SGHAT and FQNNGV. This CDR3 region has 18 residues. The CDR3 sequence: CASSSGLAGAWGGETQYF. DNA of the CDR3: TGTGCCAGCAGCTCGGGACTAGCGGGAGCCTGGGGGGGAGAGACCCAGTACTTC.

Only a few counts were recorded for this clone. J is TRBJ2-5 and V is TRBV5-4, with 10 positions matching TRBD2. The CDR3 runs 16 residues. Losses at the gene ends were 0 bases for V and 5 bases for J; bases not matched to a gene: 7. The germline V gene encodes CDR1 SGHNT and CDR2 YYREEE (reference sequence). The CDR3 DNA follows: TGTGCCAGCAGCTTGGCGATAGCGGGAGGTACTGAGACCCAGTACTTC. Its translation: CASSLAIAGGTETQYF.

The rearrangement uses TRBV19 and TRBJ2-1; 12 bases are a match to TRBD2. J was trimmed by 7 bases and V by 6 bases; bases with no gene match: 16. CDR1 LNHDA and CDR2 SQIVND come from the germline V gene (reference sequence). This CDR3 has 18 amino acids. CDR3 in DNA: TGTGCCAGTAGCCCCCTAGCGGGAGGGAGAATAAGTTTAAATGAGCAGTTCTTC. This sequence encodes CASSPLAGGRISLNEQFF.

The V gene is TRBV11-2, the J gene TRBJ2-2, with TRBD2 as a possible D gene (5 bases). V lost 2 bases to trimming and J lost 7 bases, with 8 bases between them. The CDR3 sequence is 13 residues long. Germline loops: CDR1 SGHAT, CDR2 FQNNGV. The CDR3 DNA sequence: TGTGCCAGCAGCTTATCGGGAAACGGGGAGCTGTTTTTT. This sequence encodes CASSLSGNGELFF. Based on the CDR3 plus reference TRBV11-2 and TRBJ2-2, the full variable domain is EAGVAQSPRYKIIEKRQSVAFWCNPISGHATLYWYQQILGQGPKLLIQFQNNGVVDDSQLPKDRFSAERLKGVDSTLKIQPAKLEDSAVYLCASSLSGNGELFFGEGSRLTVL.

The chain employs TRBV7-9 and TRBJ2-3; D unresolved. Trimming pared 5 bases from V and 0 bases from J, leaving 6 bases between. The germline CDR1 and CDR2 sequences are SEHNR and FQNEAQ (reference sequence). This CDR3 is 13 amino acids long. This chain's CDR3 is CASSPTSTDTQYF. DNA for the CDR3: TGTGCCAGCAGCCCGACGAGCACAGATACGCAGTATTTT.

This clone has just a few counts. The chain carries TRBV4-1 and TRBJ2-7; TRBD1 matches at 8 bases. J lost 4 bases, V lost 0 bases, and 5 bases had no gene match. The CDR3 contains 15 residues. Germline CDR1 MGHRA, CDR2 YSYEKL. The CDR3 sequence: CASSQEEQGAYEQYF. CDR3 DNA: TGCGCCAGCAGCCAAGAGGAGCAGGGGGCGTACGAGCAGTACTTC.

The gene calls are TRBV5-1 and TRBJ2-7; D not certain. This CDR3 spans 13 amino acids. V was clipped by 0 bases and J by 0 bases, with 4 bases between them. CDR1 is SGHRS, CDR2 YFSETQ, per germline. CDR3 region: CASSLAISYEQYF. The CDR3 DNA reads as TGCGCCAGCAGCTTGGCCATCTCCTACGAGCAGTACTTC.

This chain joins TRBV7-8 and TRBJ2-2; 8 bases match TRBD2. The CDR3 sequence is 16 residues long. V shed 4 bases, J shed 6 bases, and the junction held 10 bases outside the gene matches. Germline V gives CDR1 SGHVS, CDR2 FQNEAQ. CDR3: CASSSRRGRIAGELFF. CDR3 in DNA: TGTGCCAGCAGCTCCAGGCGCGGGAGGATCGCCGGGGAGCTGTTTTTT. The variable domain in full, completed from reference TRBV7-8 and TRBJ2-2, reads GAGVSQSPRYKVAKRGQDVALRCDPISGHVSLFWYQQALGQGPEFLTYFQNEAQLDKSGLPSDRFFAERPEGSVSTLKIQRTQQEDSAVYLCASSSRRGRIAGELFFGEGSRLTVL.

There are a few counts of this clone. The chain carries TRBV6-6 and TRBJ1-5, with D perhaps TRBD1 (5 bases). Germline V gives CDR1 MNHNY, CDR2 SVGAGI (reference sequence). V shed 0 bases and J shed 3 bases, with 6 bases lying between them. CDR3 size: 14 residues. CDR3 nucleotides: TGTGCCAGCAGTTACTCGACAGTCAATCAGCCCCAGCATTTT. Translated, it gives CASSYSTVNQPQHF.

This clone has a count of ten or more. The same CDR3 can be traced to other DNA sequences in this sample. The chain employs TRBV5-1 and TRBJ2-7; D is unresolved. CDR1 is SGHRS, CDR2 YFSETQ, per germline. The V end was cut by 0 bases, the J end by 3 bases, with 4 bases between. There are 12 residues in the CDR3. CDR3 residues: CASSLVGYEQYF. CDR3 DNA sequence: TGCGCCAGCAGCTTGGTGGGCTACGAGCAGTACTTC.

The chain employs TRBV10-1 and TRBJ2-2; TRBD2 might be the D (5 bases). V was cut by 11 bases and J by 5 bases, with 12 bases left in between. The CDR3 extends over 12 amino acids. Germline-derived CDR1 and CDR2 are WNHNN and SYGVQD (reference sequence). DNA for the CDR3: TGCGCCCTTAATAGGAGGACCGGGGAGCTGTTTTTT. Its translation: CALNRRTGELFF.

J is TRBJ2-5 and V is TRBV19; D possibly matches TRBD1 or TRBD2 (6 bases each). Trimming pared 10 bases from V and 1 base from J, leaving 22 bases between. The CDR3 runs to 16 residues. Germline V gene lookup returns CDR1 LNHDA and CDR2 SQIVND (reference sequence). CDR3 protein: CATSLRSRGLQETQYF. CDR3 coding DNA: TGTGCCACTAGCTTGCGGTCCAGGGGACTCCAAGAGACCCAGTACTTC.